Here is one T cell receptor beta chain with its context. What it recognizes is unknown. The entry originates in a study of shared clonotypes between healthy human individuals. Trimming at V came to 4 bases and at J to 1 base, leaving 1 base not matched to a gene. This CDR3 spans 14 amino acids. Per germline, CDR1 SGHRS and CDR2 YFSETQ. Deep level was the assay's run setting. Only in-frame clones appear in the TCRdb table, and some are missing; sequencing was by immunoSEQ multiplex PCR. The table includes roughly 1 million clones, around 75% detected once. Points from the study as a whole: Since donors were few, the genetic and exposure-history diversity represented was limited.

The V and J genes are TRBV5-1 and TRBJ2-3, with 9 bases matching TRBD2. The specimen sequenced was memory CD4+ T cells sorted from blood. As to subset: CD45RA-negative fraction. The clonotype comes from a man in his late teens or twenties in good health. The CDR3 DNA follows: TGCGCCAGCAGCCGGACTAGCGGCACAGATACGCAGTATTTT. Translating gives CASSRTSGTDTQYF.